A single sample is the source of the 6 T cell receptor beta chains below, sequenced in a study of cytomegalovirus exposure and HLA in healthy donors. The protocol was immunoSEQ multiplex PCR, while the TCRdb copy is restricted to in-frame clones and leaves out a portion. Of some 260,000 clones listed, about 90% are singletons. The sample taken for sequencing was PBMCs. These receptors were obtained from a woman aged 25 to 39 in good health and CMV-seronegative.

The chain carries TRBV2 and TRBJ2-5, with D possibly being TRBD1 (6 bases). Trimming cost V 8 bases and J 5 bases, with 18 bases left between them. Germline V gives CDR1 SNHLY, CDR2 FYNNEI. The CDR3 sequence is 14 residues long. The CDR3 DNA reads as TGTGCCAGCTCGAACCCAGGGGACGGGGAGACCCAGTACTTC. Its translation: CASSNPGDGETQYF.

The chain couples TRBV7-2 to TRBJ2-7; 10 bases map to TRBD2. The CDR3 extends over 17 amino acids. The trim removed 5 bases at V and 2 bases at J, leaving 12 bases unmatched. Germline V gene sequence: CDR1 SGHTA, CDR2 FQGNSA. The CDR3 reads CASSPSPYSGRTYEQYF. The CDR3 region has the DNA TGTGCCAGCAGCCCATCACCATATAGCGGGAGGACCTACGAGCAGTACTTC.

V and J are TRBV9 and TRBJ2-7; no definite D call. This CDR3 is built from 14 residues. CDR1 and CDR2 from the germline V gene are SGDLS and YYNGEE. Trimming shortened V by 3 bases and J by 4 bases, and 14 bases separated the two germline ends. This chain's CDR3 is CASSESLVGYEQYF. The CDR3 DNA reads TGTGCCAGCAGCGAGAGCCTAGTGGGGTACGAGCAGTACTTC.

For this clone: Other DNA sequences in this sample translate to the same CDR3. Written as DNA, the CDR3 is TGTGCCAGCTCACCAGGGACAGGGCAGTACAATGAGCAGTTCTTC. As protein: CASSPGTGQYNEQFF. The chain has TRBV18 and TRBJ2-1, with TRBD1 matching 9 bases. V was clipped by 2 bases and J by 4 bases; unmatched bases: 3. Per the germline V gene, CDR1 is KGHSH and CDR2 is LQKENI. The CDR3 runs 15 residues.

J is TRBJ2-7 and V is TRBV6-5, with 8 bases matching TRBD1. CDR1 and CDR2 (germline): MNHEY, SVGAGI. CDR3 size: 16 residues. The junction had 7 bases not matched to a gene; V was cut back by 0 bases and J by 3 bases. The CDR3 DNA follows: TGTGCCAGCAGTTACTCCACGACAGGGGTGAACTACGAGCAGTACTTC. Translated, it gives CASSYSTTGVNYEQYF.

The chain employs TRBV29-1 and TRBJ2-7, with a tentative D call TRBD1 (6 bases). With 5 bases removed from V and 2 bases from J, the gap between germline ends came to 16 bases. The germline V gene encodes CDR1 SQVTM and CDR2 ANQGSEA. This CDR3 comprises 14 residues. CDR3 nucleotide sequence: TGCAGCGTTTCCCGGGACAACCGCCCCTACGAGCAGTACTTC. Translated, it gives CSVSRDNRPYEQYF.